The 12 T cell receptor beta chains presented below share a single source sample, sequenced in a study of blood T cell repertoires in COVID-19. Using immunoSEQ multiplex PCR, the repertoire was profiled, and TCRdb retains in-frame clones only, with some absent. Seen here are roughly 200,000 clones, roughly 83% observed once, and the top ten hold about 9.7%. The material sequenced was PBMCs or T cells enriched from blood (not recorded which). The receptors were gathered from a woman in her 30s who had recovered from COVID-19.

CDR3 bases: TGTGCCAGCAGTCCCTTTGCGGGAGGCAACACCGGGGAGCTGTTTTTT. As protein: CASSPFAGGNTGELFF. The chain links TRBV27 to TRBJ2-2; 8 nucleotides align to TRBD2. The CDR3 spans 16 residues. After removal of 5 bases from V and 2 bases from J, the junction contained 7 bases not matched to a gene. Germline lookup yields CDR1 MNHEY and CDR2 SMNVEV (reference sequence).

The chain links TRBV11-2 to TRBJ1-5; D not resolved. CDR3 length: 14 residues. Trimming left V 2 bases short and J 2 bases short, with 7 bases between. Germline V gives CDR1 SGHAT, CDR2 FQNNGV. Written as DNA, the CDR3 is TGTGCCAGCAGCTTAAACCCGGGCAATCAGCCCCAGCATTTT. It yields the protein CASSLNPGNQPQHF.

The chain carries TRBV6-5 and TRBJ2-7, with 9 nucleotides matching TRBD2. Germline V gene lookup returns CDR1 MNHEY and CDR2 SVGAGI. The CDR3 runs 13 residues. J was trimmed by 4 bases and V by 7 bases; bases with no gene match: 5. CDR3 protein: CASKKREEYEQYF. DNA of the CDR3: TGTGCCAGCAAGAAGCGGGAGGAGTACGAGCAGTACTTC.

This clone was seen only once. The chain uses TRBV7-2 and TRBJ2-1, with TRBD1 identical over 9 bases. J gave up 4 bases and V 4 bases, and 11 bases lay outside the gene matches. The CDR3 length is 17 residues. Germline V CDR1 and CDR2: SGHTA, FQGNSA. The CDR3: CASSSRRGTGPYNEQFF. In DNA, the CDR3 is TGTGCCAGCAGCTCACGTCGCGGGACAGGGCCGTACAATGAGCAGTTCTTC.

This clone was seen many times. The V call is TRBV12-3 or TRBV12-4, the J call TRBJ2-7; D is unresolved. Deletions cut 2 bases from V and 2 bases from J, with 7 bases between. This CDR3 is built from 13 residues. CDR3: CASSLSLPYEQYF. For the CDR3, the DNA is TGTGCCAGCAGTTTATCTCTCCCCTACGAGCAGTACTTC.

The chain uses TRBV7-8 and TRBJ2-3; 13 nucleotides align to TRBD2. J lost 6 bases, V lost 3 bases, and 9 bases had no gene match. CDR3 length: 17 amino acids. Germline V CDR1 and CDR2: SGHVS, FQNEAQ. DNA of the CDR3: TGTGCCAGCAGCTTCTGGCCCAGGACTAGCGGGAGCGATACGCAGTATTTT. Translation: CASSFWPRTSGSDTQYF.

The chain couples TRBV7-9 to TRBJ2-5; no clear D gene. The germline V gene has CDR1 SEHNR and CDR2 FQNEAQ (reference sequence). Trimming left V 5 bases short and J 5 bases short, with 6 bases between. The CDR3 runs to 11 residues. The CDR3 region is CASSRVETQYF. The CDR3 DNA follows: TGTGCCAGCAGCCGTGTGGAGACCCAGTACTTC. Looking up the rest from reference TRBV7-9 and TRBJ2-5 gives the full variable domain: DTGVSQNPRHKITKRGQNVTFRCDPISEHNRLYWYRQTLGQGPEFLTYFQNEAQLEKSRLLSDRFSAERPKGSFSTLEIQRTEQGDSAMYLCASSRVETQYFGPGTRLLVL.

The V and J genes are TRBV2 and TRBJ2-5, with TRBD1 matching 7 bases. Germline lookup yields CDR1 SNHLY and CDR2 FYNNEI. This CDR3 contains 13 residues. J gave up 1 base and V 6 bases, and 2 bases lay outside the gene matches. CDR3 residues: CASSRTGQETQYF. The CDR3 bases are TGTGCCAGCAGCCGGACAGGCCAAGAGACCCAGTACTTC.

The V gene is TRBV28, the J gene TRBJ1-5, with D tentatively TRBD1 (5 bases). Trimming shortened V by 6 bases and J by 2 bases, and 17 bases separated the two germline ends. Germline-derived CDR1 and CDR2 are MDHEN and SYDVKM. The CDR3 is made up of 16 amino acids. Here the CDR3 reads CASRSGQLSGNQPQHF. CDR3 coding DNA: TGTGCCAGCAGGTCAGGGCAATTGAGTGGCAATCAGCCCCAGCATTTT.

The rearrangement joins TRBV6-1 to TRBJ2-3; D gene unclear. The CDR3 runs to 16 residues. Germline V gives CDR1 MNHNS, CDR2 SASEGT. The germline V and J ends were trimmed by 3 bases and 2 bases, with 15 bases remaining between them. The CDR3 DNA follows: TGTGCCAGCAGTGAGCTCCCGGTCTCCCCCACAGATACGCAGTATTTT. It translates to CASSELPVSPTDTQYF.

The rearrangement joins TRBV10-3 to TRBJ1-4; 9 bases agree with TRBD1. V lost 2 bases, J lost 7 bases, and 5 bases stayed unmatched. The CDR3 totals 15 residues. Germline V gene data show CDR1 as ENHRY and CDR2 as SYGVKD. The CDR3 sequence is CAISERTGGGEKLFF. DNA of the CDR3: TGTGCCATCAGTGAGCGTACAGGGGGCGGTGAAAAACTGTTTTTT.

This chain's CDR3 is CSVSLSGQANEQFF. The CDR3 DNA reads as TGCAGCGTCTCCCTCTCCGGACAGGCAAATGAGCAGTTCTTC. The chain combines TRBV29-1 with TRBJ2-1; 7 bases are a match to TRBD1. The V and J ends lost 6 bases and 7 bases, in that order; junction bases with no gene match: 12. Germline CDR1 SQVTM, CDR2 ANQGSEA. CDR3 length: 14 residues.